These 17 T cell receptor beta chains were sequenced from one sample in a study of patients and donors after allogeneic stem cell transplantation. TCRdb called the RT-PCR reads again in MiXCR, with one record for every CDR3 protein. The sample has roughly 940,000 distinct CDR3 sequences; about 20% are singletons. The source material was blood, either unsorted or a sorted T cell fraction (not recorded which). The receptor set was obtained from a human donor who was either an allogeneic HSCT recipient or a stem cell or donor lymphocyte infusion donor (not recorded which). It is not recorded whose cells these are; they may come from a transplant donor.

This clonotype was seen many times. The gene calls are TRBV5-1 and TRBJ2-6; D gene unclear. The CDR3 runs 15 residues. Per the germline V gene, CDR1 is SGHRS and CDR2 is YFSETQ. V was cut by 0 bases and J by 2 bases, with 6 bases left in between. The CDR3 bases are TGCGCCAGCAGCTTGGGTCAGACTGGGGCCAACGTCCTGACTTTC. Its translation: CASSLGQTGANVLTF.

V is TRBV20-1 and J is TRBJ2-7, with 8 bases identical to TRBD2. The CDR3 extends over 15 amino acids. The ends lost 6 bases at V and 2 bases at J; junction bases unmatched: 12. Germline V CDR1 and CDR2: DFQATT, SNEGSKA (reference sequence). The CDR3 nucleotides are TGCAGTGCGGGGGTGACGGGGGGGCGAACCTACGAGCAGTACTTC. Its protein product is CSAGVTGGRTYEQYF.

This chain joins TRBV6-1 and TRBJ2-6; 8 bases are a match to TRBD2. J gave up 0 bases and V 5 bases, and 3 bases lay outside the gene matches. In germline, CDR1 is MNHNS, CDR2 SASEGT. The CDR3 has 16 amino acids. In DNA form, the CDR3 reads TGTGCCAGCAGTCGGGGGGGTTACTCTGGGGCCAACGTCCTGACTTTC. This codes for CASSRGGYSGANVLTF.

This clonotype showed up many times. The J gene is TRBJ2-7, the V gene TRBV27, with TRBD2 as a possible D gene (5 bases). The CDR3 runs 15 residues. In germline, CDR1 is MNHEY, CDR2 SMNVEV (reference sequence). The V gene lost 3 bases and the J gene lost 0 bases, with 12 bases spanning the gap. CDR3 nucleotides: TGTGCCAGCAGTTTTTCTGGACTGGACTCCTACGAGCAGTACTTC. This gives the protein CASSFSGLDSYEQYF.

This clonotype showed up just a few times. Relative to the germline gene, one junction end is altered; a read error may explain this. This chain uses TRBV3-1 with TRBJ2-1; D not resolved. CDR3 length equals 11 residues. CDR1 LGHDT and CDR2 YNNKEL come from the germline V gene (reference sequence). The CDR3 region has the DNA TGTGCCAGCAGCAAAGAGGTTGAGCAGTTCTTC. Its protein product is CASSKEVEQFF.

The gene calls are TRBV6-2 or TRBV6-3 and TRBJ2-7, with 8 bases lining up with TRBD2. J lost 0 bases, V lost 6 bases, and 7 bases had no gene match. In germline, CDR1 is MNHEY, CDR2 SVGEGT. The CDR3 extends over 15 amino acids. The CDR3 bases are TGTGCCAGCAGGATTAGCGGGGAAACCTCCTACGAGCAGTACTTC. It is translated as CASRISGETSYEQYF.

This clonotype was observed a handful of times. The chain links TRBV5-1 to TRBJ2-7; 10 positions match TRBD1. Germline-derived CDR1 and CDR2 are SGHRS and YFSETQ. The V segment lost 4 bases and the J segment 4 bases; nucleotides outside the gene matches: 8. This CDR3 has 15 residues. The CDR3: CASSAPGTGVYEQYF. The CDR3 nucleotides read TGCGCCAGCAGCGCCCCCGGGACAGGGGTTTACGAGCAGTACTTC.

The chain links TRBV9 to TRBJ2-1, with 10 bases identical to TRBD2. After removal of 0 bases from V and 10 bases from J, the junction contained 4 bases not matched to a gene. The germline CDR1 and CDR2 sequences are SGDLS and YYNGEE. The CDR3 is 14 residues long. The CDR3 bases are TGTGCCAGCAGCGTAGTGTCTAGCGGGGGAGAGCAGTTCTTC. It is translated as CASSVVSSGGEQFF. Looking up the rest from reference TRBV9 and TRBJ2-1 gives the full variable domain: DSGVTQTPKHLITATGQRVTLRCSPRSGDLSVYWYQQSLDQGLQFLIQYYNGEERAKGNILERFSAQQFPDLHSELNLSSLELGDSALYFCASSVVSSGGEQFFGPGTRLTVL.

The chain couples TRBV9 to TRBJ2-5; D is perhaps TRBD1 or TRBD2 (5 bases each). Trimming took 0 bases from V and 5 from J, leaving 17 bases between them. This CDR3 comprises 16 residues. Germline V gives CDR1 SGDLS, CDR2 YYNGEE. Here the CDR3 reads CASSVDLRGRAETQYF. CDR3 DNA: TGTGCCAGCAGCGTAGATCTACGGGGCAGGGCGGAGACCCAGTACTTC. Full variable domain (rest looked up from reference TRBV9 and TRBJ2-5): DSGVTQTPKHLITATGQRVTLRCSPRSGDLSVYWYQQSLDQGLQFLIQYYNGEERAKGNILERFSAQQFPDLHSELNLSSLELGDSALYFCASSVDLRGRAETQYFGPGTRLLVL.

This chain joins TRBV4-1 and TRBJ1-3, with a possible D match to TRBD1 (6 bases). V was clipped by 1 base and J by 10 bases, with 17 bases between them. This CDR3 is 15 amino acids long. Looked up from germline, CDR1 is MGHRA and CDR2 is YSYEKL. The CDR3 DNA sequence: TGCGCCAGCAGCCAAGGGACAGCCTTAAGGGAAACCATATATTTT. Encoded protein: CASSQGTALRETIYF.

The chain is built from TRBV29-1 and TRBJ2-6, with a possible D match to TRBD1 (5 bases). V was pared by 7 bases and J by 4 bases, with 14 bases between. Germline CDR1 SQVTM, CDR2 ANQGSEA. The CDR3 runs to 14 residues. This CDR3 is CSARDSTGANVLTF. In DNA form, the CDR3 reads TGCAGCGCAAGAGACAGTACCGGGGCCAACGTCCTGACTTTC.

The chain recombines TRBV29-1 with TRBJ1-2; 10 bases line up with TRBD1. The CDR3 loop spans 14 amino acids. Germline lookup yields CDR1 SQVTM and CDR2 ANQGSEA. V shed 5 bases, J shed 8 bases, and the junction held 11 bases outside the gene matches. The CDR3 spells CSVTSGTGAGGYTF. The CDR3 DNA is TGCAGCGTTACCTCCGGGACAGGGGCTGGAGGCTACACCTTC.

The CDR3 region has the DNA TGCAGTGCTAGAGAACCGCTAACAGGGATTAGCAATCAGCCCCAGCATTTT. Translating it yields CSAREPLTGISNQPQHF. The chain joins TRBV20-1 to TRBJ1-5, with D perhaps matching TRBD1 (6 bases). There are 17 residues in the CDR3. V lost 0 bases and J lost 0, with 15 bases in between. The germline V gene has CDR1 DFQATT and CDR2 SNEGSKA (reference sequence).

The V gene is TRBV5-1, the J gene TRBJ2-7; D is possibly TRBD2 (6 bases). V lost 0 bases and J 2 bases, leaving 12 bases between the germline ends. The CDR3 length is 15 residues. CDR1 SGHRS and CDR2 YFSETQ come from the germline V gene. DNA of the CDR3: TGCGCCAGCAGCTTGGCAGCGGGTCGAACCTACGAGCAGTACTTC. Translated: CASSLAAGRTYEQYF.

This clonotype was detected a few times. The chain combines TRBV12-3 or TRBV12-4 with TRBJ1-4, with D unclear. There are 14 residues in the CDR3. Trimming pared 5 bases from V and 3 bases from J, leaving 10 bases between. In nucleotides, the CDR3 is TGTGCCAGCAGTCAACCCCCTTCTAATGAAAAACTGTTTTTT. Amino acid sequence: CASSQPPSNEKLFF.

The V call is TRBV6-5, the J call TRBJ1-1; no reliable D call. Germline-derived CDR1 and CDR2 are MNHEY and SVGAGI. The CDR3 extends over 16 amino acids. The V gene lost 0 bases and the J gene lost 0 bases, with 11 bases spanning the gap. The CDR3 nucleotides read TGTGCCAGCAGTTACTCGAGAGACATTGTGAACACTGAAGCTTTCTTT. It encodes CASSYSRDIVNTEAFF.

The V and J genes are TRBV19 and TRBJ2-1; D is possibly TRBD1 or TRBD2 (5 bases each). CDR1 is LNHDA and CDR2 is SQIVND in the germline V gene (reference sequence). This CDR3 comprises 12 residues. The ends were cut back, 5 bases at V and 10 bases at J, with 12 bases in the middle. Here the CDR3 DNA reads TGTGCCAGTAGTGGGGGACCGGGGGAGCAGTTCTTC. It codes for CASSGGPGEQFF. The entire variable domain, with the rest obtained from reference TRBV19 and TRBJ2-1, is as follows: DGGITQSPKYLFRKEGQNVTLSCEQNLNHDAMYWYRQDPGQGLRLIYYSQIVNDFQKGDIAEGYSVSREKKESFPLTVTSAQKNPTAFYLCASSGGPGEQFFGPGTRLTVL.